This is a list of T cell receptor beta chains from one sample in a study of blood T cell repertoires in COVID-19. Libraries were prepared by immunoSEQ multiplex PCR; TCRdb keeps only in-frame clonotypes and omits some of them. The sample gives 150,000 to 200,000 clones, 65% to 90% of which show up once; more than 1.5% is in the top ten. The material sequenced was peripheral blood. Receptor source: a human donor in a cohort sampled during active COVID-19. The conserved cysteine and the conserved F or W are not part of the CDR3 here.

CDR3 length,V gene,CDR3 protein
15,TRBV5-1,ASSPVSQVPGDYGYT
13,TRBV7-3,ASSHTRTAIYEQY
11,TRBV24-1,ATSEASAYTQY
12,TRBV19,ASSEGQVSYEQY
13,TRBV9,ASSPSGGTNEKLF
13,TRBV7-8,ASSSTSGGNYEQY
10,TRBV3-1/TRBV3-2,ASSRRTTEAF
16,TRBV6-2/TRBV6-3,ASSYQTGQGGWGTEAF
13,TRBV5-4,ASSFFREEGDTQY
8,TRBV11-2,ASSLNTIY
11,TRBV10-1,ASSATDYQEAF
14,TRBV19,ASSINRGKIHYGYT
13,TRBV10-1,ASPAGLTVNTEAF
16,TRBV7-3,ASSSPFGTGRGTDTQY
11,TRBV10-3,AIRSTGRYEQY
13,TRBV4-3,ASSQEGAGPFEQY
11,TRBV4-3,ASSQDIGYEQY
14,TRBV19,ASSKDSLRTNTEAF
13,TRBV2,ASKPGVTSNQPQH
11,TRBV7-2,ASSVTGITEAF
13,TRBV11-2,ASSPSGENQETQY
11,TRBV28,ASMQGMYSPLH
16,TRBV7-8,ASSSGLAGGPSSYEQY
10,TRBV4-1,ASSQDKNEQY
13,TRBV4-2,ASSQRQGANYGYT
12,TRBV7-2,ASSTRQGSYEQY
11,TRBV4-3,ASSRQENTEAF
13,TRBV6-5,ASSYLGQAYNEQF
12,TRBV3-1/TRBV3-2,ASSYQDREYGYT
12,TRBV7-6,ASSFSDRSYEQY
12,TRBV10-2,ASSSGQGFRGYT
10,TRBV14,ASSQDKRGAF
11,TRBV18,ASSLNRDSEQY
13,TRBV4-1,ASSHLQGTHSEQY
12,TRBV3-1/TRBV3-2,ASSQGAGGYEQY
13,TRBV15,ATSREKGANTEAF
9,TRBV10-1,ASGTAYEQY
13,TRBV7-9,ASSLVGTDPYEQY
12,TRBV19,ASSWGGADTEAF
14,TRBV7-2,ASSLTGQSSGNTIY
13,TRBV6-5,ASSFQQGNNQPQH
14,TRBV6-2/TRBV6-3,ASSARQGASNSPLH
14,TRBV5-1,ASSLDEGGTVYGYT
13,TRBV2,ASSEATGRDTEAF
11,TRBV24-1,ATSRTGSDTQY
14,TRBV18,ASSPLSGQPNQPQH
13,TRBV7-3,ASSPPGPSGNTQY
14,TRBV19,ASSIRTGAVNTEAF
11,TRBV5-5,ASSPGTGAEQY
14,TRBV10-1,ASSTGQGQVSNEQF
13,TRBV4-1,ASSPSRGLGQPQH
12,TRBV27,ASSLGLAVDTQY
16,TRBV21-1,ASSSTGRVRAYYNEQF
15,TRBV18,ASSPLTSGSYYNEQF
13,TRBV7-7,ASSVGHQSSYEQY
14,TRBV7-8,ASSLEEGQGPYEQY
11,TRBV2,ASSEHRAYGYT
11,TRBV5-5,ASRQDRNYGYT
10,TRBV3-1/TRBV3-2,ASSQVTETQY
13,TRBV7-8,ASSLEGGSSYEQY